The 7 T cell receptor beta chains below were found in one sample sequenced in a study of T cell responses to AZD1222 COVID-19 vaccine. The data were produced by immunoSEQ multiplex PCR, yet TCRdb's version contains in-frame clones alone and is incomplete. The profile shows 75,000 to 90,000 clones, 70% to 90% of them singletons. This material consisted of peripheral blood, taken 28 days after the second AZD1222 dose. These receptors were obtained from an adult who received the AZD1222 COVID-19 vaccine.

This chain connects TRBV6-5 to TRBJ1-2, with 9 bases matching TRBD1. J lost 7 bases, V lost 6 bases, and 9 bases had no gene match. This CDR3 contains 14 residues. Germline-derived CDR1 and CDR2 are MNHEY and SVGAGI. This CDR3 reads CASRMGQGFAGYTF. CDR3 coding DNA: TGTGCCAGCAGGATGGGACAGGGTTTTGCTGGCTACACCTTC.

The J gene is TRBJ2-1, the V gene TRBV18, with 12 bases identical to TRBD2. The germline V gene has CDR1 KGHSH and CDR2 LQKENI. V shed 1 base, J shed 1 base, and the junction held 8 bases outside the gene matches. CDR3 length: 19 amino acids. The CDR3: CASSPLRLAGGQSYNEQFF. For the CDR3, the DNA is TGTGCCAGCTCACCACTTAGGCTAGCGGGGGGGCAGTCCTACAATGAGCAGTTCTTC.

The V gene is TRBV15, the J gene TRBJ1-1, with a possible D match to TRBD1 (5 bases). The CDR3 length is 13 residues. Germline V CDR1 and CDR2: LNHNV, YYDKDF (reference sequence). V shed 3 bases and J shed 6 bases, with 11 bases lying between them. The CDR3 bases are TGTGCCACCAGCAGTAACCAGGGATCTGAAGCTTTCTTT. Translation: CATSSNQGSEAFF.

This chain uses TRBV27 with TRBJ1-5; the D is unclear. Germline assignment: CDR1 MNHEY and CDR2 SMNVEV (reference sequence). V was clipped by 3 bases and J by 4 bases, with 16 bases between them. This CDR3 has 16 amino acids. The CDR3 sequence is CASSFSEAAPNQPQHF. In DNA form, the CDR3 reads TGTGCCAGCAGTTTTTCGGAGGCCGCCCCTAATCAGCCCCAGCATTTT.

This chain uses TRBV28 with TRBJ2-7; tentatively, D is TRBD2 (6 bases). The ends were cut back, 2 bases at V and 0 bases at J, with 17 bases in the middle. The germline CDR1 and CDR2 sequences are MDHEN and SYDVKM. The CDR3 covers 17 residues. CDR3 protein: CASSLTKPGLGSYEQYF. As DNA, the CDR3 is TGTGCCAGCAGTTTAACCAAACCGGGACTCGGCTCCTACGAGCAGTACTTC.

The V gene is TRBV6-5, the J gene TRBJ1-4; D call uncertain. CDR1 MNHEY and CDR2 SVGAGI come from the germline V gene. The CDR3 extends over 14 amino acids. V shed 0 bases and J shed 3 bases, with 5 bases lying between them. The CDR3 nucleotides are TGTGCCAGCAGTTACTCTGGACCTAATGAAAAACTGTTTTTT. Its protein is CASSYSGPNEKLFF.

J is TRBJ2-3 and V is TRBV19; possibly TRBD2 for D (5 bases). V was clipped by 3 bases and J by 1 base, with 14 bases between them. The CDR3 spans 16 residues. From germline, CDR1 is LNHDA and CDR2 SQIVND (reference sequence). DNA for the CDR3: TGTGCCAGTAGTATTTCCGGGCTAGCAGGCACAGATACGCAGTATTTT. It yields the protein CASSISGLAGTDTQYF.